This TCR beta chain was captured in a study of Ad26.COV2.S vaccination and SARS-CoV-2 variants. Across the whole study: Ad26.COV2.S given intramuscularly, once or twice 56 days apart.

This table comes from immunoSEQ multiplex PCR, and its TCRdb copy is limited to in-frame clones, with some not included. The sample holds 350,000 to 400,000 clones, around 89% seen once. With 3 bases clipped from V and 1 base from J, the junction kept 5 bases outside the gene matches. Germline values: CDR1 MNHEY, CDR2 SMNVEV (reference sequence). This CDR3 has 16 residues. This clone occurred once. The treatment here: some 19 received Ad26.COV2.S at low or high dose, single or two shots; a few received placebo; per-sample allocation not given. The samples were gathered on day 63 after the first injection of vaccine or placebo.

This sample comprised peripheral blood, obtained in a trial of Ad26.COV2.S vaccine versus placebo. This TCR derives from a person aged 18-65 years who received the Ad26.COV2.S COVID-19 vaccine or a placebo. The chain recombines TRBV27 with TRBJ2-3; 9 nucleotides align to TRBD2. The CDR3 reads CASSFFRLAGTDTQYF. The CDR3 DNA is TGTGCCAGCAGTTTCTTTCGACTAGCGGGCACAGATACGCAGTATTTT.